Listed below are T cell receptor beta chains from one sample, sequenced in a study of T cells in Graves' hyperthyroidism and ophthalmopathy. A single record per CDR3 protein comes from TCRdb applying MiXCR to the multiplex PCR reads. This table has fewer than 350,000 distinct CDR3 sequences, about 19% appearing once. Sample: blood. Source of these receptors: a man aged 45-65 years with Graves' ophthalmopathy. The CDR3 runs from the conserved cysteine through the conserved F or W. The order of the fields is V gene, D gene, J gene, clone size, CDR3 protein, CDR3 DNA. A D gene is named only where the DNA matches it firmly. The size of a clone is reported for some rows only, either as once, few or many, or as a class for expanded clones.

>TRBV6-1|-|TRBJ2-2|few
CASSPERGTGELFF
TGTGCCAGCAGTCCCGAGAGGGGAACCGGGGAGCTGTTTTTT
>TRBV3-1|-|TRBJ2-2|many
CASSRRKQGGELFF
TGTGCCAGCAGCCGCCGCAAACAGGGAGGGGAGCTGTTTTTT
>TRBV20-1|-|TRBJ1-5|many
CSARDLGLSDQPQHF
TGCAGTGCTAGAGATTTGGGGCTGTCCGACCAGCCCCAGCATTTT
>TRBV9|TRBD2|TRBJ2-3|many
CASSVWGEGNPTDTQYF
TGTGCCAGCAGCGTATGGGGGGAGGGGAACCCCACGGATACGCAGTATTTT
>TRBV11-2|TRBD2|TRBJ2-7|-
CASSFGGTSGSMDEQYF
TGTGCCAGCAGCTTCGGCGGGACTAGCGGGAGCATGGACGAGCAGTACTTC
>TRBV6-1|-|TRBJ1-1|-
CASGRVQNTEAFF
TGTGCCAGCGGCAGGGTCCAGAACACTGAAGCTTTCTTT
>TRBV10-1|TRBD1|TRBJ2-1|few
CASSGNRGHSYNEQFF
TGCGCCAGCAGTGGTAACAGGGGGCATTCCTACAATGAGCAGTTCTTC
>TRBV6-1|TRBD1|TRBJ1-6|-
CASSETRPDREWSPLHF
TGTGCCAGCAGTGAAACCCGGCCGGACAGGGAGTGGTCACCCCTCCACTTT
>TRBV28|TRBD1|TRBJ2-1|many
CASLGTGTYNEQFF
TGTGCCAGCCTCGGGACAGGGACCTACAATGAGCAGTTCTTC
>TRBV4-1|-|TRBJ2-5|-
CASSQDPGTQETQYF
TGCGCCAGCAGCCAAGATCCCGGGACACAAGAGACCCAGTACTTC
>TRBV2|-|TRBJ1-2|few
CASRGDYPHGYTF
TGTGCCAGCAGGGGGGACTATCCCCACGGCTACACCTTC
>TRBV20-1|-|TRBJ1-5|-
CSARPFMGGVFQPQHF
TGCAGTGCTAGACCATTCATGGGGGGGGTTTTTCAGCCCCAGCATTTT
>TRBV4-1|TRBD1|TRBJ1-2|-
CASRSGTGGDYGYTF
TGCGCCAGCAGATCCGGGACAGGGGGGGACTATGGCTACACCTTC
>TRBV18|-|TRBJ1-1|-
CASSQQGQATEAFF
TGTGCCAGCTCACAACAGGGCCAAGCGACTGAAGCTTTCTTT
>TRBV15|TRBD1|TRBJ1-4|-
CASGQGIEKLFF
TGTGCCAGCGGACAGGGAATTGAAAAACTGTTTTTT
>TRBV6-1|TRBD2|TRBJ2-7|-
CASQVAGGTYEQYF
TGTGCCAGCCAAGTAGCGGGAGGAACCTACGAGCAGTACTTC
>TRBV5-1|-|TRBJ2-7|-
CASSLMDLPYEQYF
TGCGCCAGCAGCTTGATGGACCTCCCCTACGAGCAGTACTTC
>TRBV7-3|-|TRBJ2-3|many
CASSLILTDTQYF
TGTGCCAGCAGCTTAATCCTGACAGATACGCAGTATTTT
>TRBV20-1|-|TRBJ2-3|many
CSVGGHTDTQYF
TGCAGTGTTGGGGGACACACAGATACGCAGTATTTT
>TRBV20-1|TRBD1|TRBJ2-5|many
CSPRAGGSETQYF
TGCAGTCCTCGAGCAGGGGGTTCGGAGACCCAGTACTTC
>TRBV5-4|-|TRBJ2-1|-
CASSLAGGRAAEQFF
TGTGCCAGCAGCTTGGCCGGGGGCAGGGCCGCTGAGCAGTTCTTC
>TRBV20-1|TRBD2|TRBJ2-1|many
CSAETTSDEQFF
TGCAGTGCGGAAACGACTAGCGATGAGCAGTTCTTC
>TRBV7-2|TRBD2|TRBJ2-2|few
CASSRTSGHGGELFF
TGTGCCAGCAGCAGGACTAGCGGTCATGGCGGGGAGCTGTTTTTT
>TRBV5-6|TRBD2|TRBJ2-7|few
CASKPVSGRGDEQYF
TGTGCCAGCAAACCCGTCAGCGGGAGAGGGGACGAGCAGTACTTC
>TRBV6-1|TRBD1|TRBJ1-4|-
CASSESSGQGAQNEKLFF
TGTGCCAGCAGTGAAAGTTCGGGACAGGGGGCGCAGAATGAAAAACTGTTTTTT
>TRBV11-2|TRBD2|TRBJ2-1|many
CASSLTSGLSYNEQFF
TGTGCCAGCAGCTTGACTAGCGGGCTCTCCTACAATGAGCAGTTCTTC
>TRBV6-2/TRBV6-3|-|TRBJ2-3|-
CASSYSNVGSTDTQYF
TGTGCCAGCAGTTACTCGAATGTCGGCAGCACAGATACGCAGTATTTT
>TRBV2|-|TRBJ2-5|many
CASSELGVGQETQYF
TGTGCCAGCAGTGAACTGGGGGTCGGCCAAGAGACCCAGTACTTC
>TRBV27|-|TRBJ1-2|-
CASSLGLGKYGYTF
TGTGCCAGCAGTTTAGGGCTGGGGAAGTATGGCTACACCTTC
>TRBV24-1|TRBD2|TRBJ2-4|few
CATSAGGTKNIQYF
TGTGCCACCAGCGCCGGGGGGACCAAAAACATTCAGTACTTC
>TRBV2|TRBD2|TRBJ2-7|many
CASRGGTSGSYEQYF
TGTGCCAGCAGGGGGGGGACTAGCGGCTCCTACGAGCAGTACTTC
>TRBV7-2|TRBD2|TRBJ2-1|many
CASSFKWGLAGVNEQFF
TGTGCCAGCAGTTTTAAGTGGGGACTAGCGGGAGTTAATGAGCAGTTCTTC
>TRBV15|-|TRBJ1-4|-
CATSVWDNHNEKLFF
TGTGCCACCAGCGTATGGGACAACCACAATGAAAAACTGTTTTTT
>TRBV20-1|TRBD1|TRBJ1-3|-
CSARDEWQGADTIYF
TGCAGTGCTAGAGATGAATGGCAGGGGGCAGACACCATATATTTT
>TRBV10-3|-|TRBJ1-2|-
CAISHGSGGSGYTF
TGTGCCATCTCCCACGGCAGTGGTGGTAGTGGCTACACCTTC
>TRBV28|TRBD1|TRBJ2-5|many
CASSRGQRGPYQETQYF
TGTGCCAGCAGCCGAGGTCAGAGGGGGCCGTACCAAGAGACCCAGTACTTC
>TRBV6-2/TRBV6-3|-|TRBJ2-7|many
CASGQWTTTYEQYF
TGTGCCAGCGGGCAGTGGACCACCACCTACGAGCAGTACTTC
>TRBV5-1|-|TRBJ2-7|many
CASSWTTGSLSYEQYF
TGCGCCAGCAGCTGGACGACAGGATCCTTATCCTACGAGCAGTACTTC
>TRBV28|TRBD2|TRBJ2-1|few
CASSPALTSGRAESYNEQFF
TGTGCCAGCAGTCCCGCCTTGACTAGCGGGAGGGCGGAATCCTACAATGAGCAGTTCTTC
>TRBV5-1|TRBD1|TRBJ1-5|-
CASSLGTGASQPQHF
TGCGCCAGCAGCTTGGGGACAGGGGCCTCTCAGCCCCAGCATTTT
>TRBV20-1|-|TRBJ1-1|many
CTIPGRNTEAFF
TGCACCATCCCCGGGAGGAACACTGAAGCTTTCTTT
>TRBV5-1|-|TRBJ2-1|many
CASSLEQGVYNEQFF
TGCGCCAGCAGCTTGGAACAGGGCGTATACAATGAGCAGTTCTTC
>TRBV2|TRBD1|TRBJ1-4|many
CASTGQGYRGNEKLFF
TGTGCCAGCACGGGACAGGGGTATCGGGGGAATGAAAAACTGTTTTTT
>TRBV27|-|TRBJ1-1|many
CASSDAAGRNTEAFF
TGTGCCAGCAGTGACGCGGCCGGCCGGAACACTGAAGCTTTCTTT
>TRBV7-3|TRBD2|TRBJ2-1|many
CASSTSGISYNEQFF
TGTGCCAGCAGTACTAGCGGGATTTCGTACAATGAGCAGTTCTTC
>TRBV7-2|TRBD1|TRBJ2-1|-
CASSLDRTGVNEQFF
TGTGCCAGCAGCTTAGACAGGACAGGGGTGAATGAGCAGTTCTTC
>TRBV4-1|TRBD1|TRBJ1-4|-
CASSQSGTGYEKLFF
TGCGCCAGCAGCCAAAGCGGGACAGGGTATGAAAAACTGTTTTTT
>TRBV3-1|-|TRBJ2-2|-
CASRLDGELFF
TGTGCCAGCAGACTGGACGGGGAGCTGTTTTTT
>TRBV7-7|-|TRBJ2-1|few
CASSFGQHNEQFF
TGTGCTAGCAGCTTCGGACAGCACAATGAGCAGTTCTTC
>TRBV12-3/TRBV12-4|TRBD2|TRBJ2-5|many
CASSLAGGKQETQYF
TGTGCCAGCAGTTTGGCGGGAGGGAAACAAGAGACCCAGTACTTC
>TRBV19|TRBD2|TRBJ2-7|-
CATSEAGGREQYF
TGTGCCACCTCAGAGGCGGGAGGTAGAGAGCAGTACTTC
>TRBV7-3|TRBD2|TRBJ2-5|-
CASSLFPTSGQETQYF
TGTGCCAGCAGCTTATTCCCAACTAGCGGGCAAGAGACCCAGTACTTC